This TCR beta chain was captured by sequencing in a study of blood T cell repertoires in COVID-19. Using immunoSEQ multiplex PCR, the repertoire was profiled, and TCRdb retains in-frame clones only, with some absent. The sample lists about 380,000 clones; 70% to 90% were seen once. CDR1 and CDR2 from the germline V gene are SQVTM and ANQGSEA. There are 14 residues in the CDR3. The trim removed 7 bases at V and 0 bases at J, leaving 6 bases unmatched. The receptor comes from a woman aged 18-29 years who had recovered from COVID-19. The specimen was PBMCs or T cells enriched from blood (not recorded which). The chain carries TRBV29-1 and TRBJ1-5; 7 bases map to TRBD1. The CDR3, as DNA: TGCAGCGCCCTGACAGGGTATAGCAATCAGCCCCAGCATTTT. Its translation is CSALTGYSNQPQHF.